The 9 T cell receptor beta chains below come from one sample, sequenced in a study of blood T cell repertoires in COVID-19. Sequenced by immunoSEQ multiplex PCR; TCRdb stores in-frame clones only, minus some. This sample has a few hundred thousand clones; around 90% occur once, and the top ten carry 10%. The sequenced material came from PBMCs or T cells enriched from blood (not recorded which). These receptors were obtained from a man between 18 and 35 years old with acute COVID-19.

This clone was recorded once. The CDR3 loop is CSVEWDSAGNIQYF. The CDR3 bases are TGCAGCGTTGAATGGGACTCCGCAGGTAACATTCAGTACTTC. The chain couples TRBV29-1 to TRBJ2-4, with a tentative D call TRBD2 (6 bases). Trimming removed 2 bases from V and 7 bases from J, with 15 bases in between. This CDR3 contains 14 residues. Germline V gives CDR1 SQVTM, CDR2 ANQGSEA.

The chain employs TRBV18 and TRBJ1-1; 7 bases agree with TRBD1. Germline CDR1 KGHSH, CDR2 LQKENI. The CDR3 runs to 16 residues. Unmatched junction bases numbered 8, after V lost 4 bases and J lost 0 bases. CDR3 in amino acids: CASSLATGQLNTEAFF. DNA of the CDR3: TGTGCCAGCTCACTTGCAACGGGACAGTTGAACACTGAAGCTTTCTTT. The entire variable domain, with the rest obtained from reference TRBV18 and TRBJ1-1, is as follows: NAGVMQNPRHLVRRRGQEARLRCSPMKGHSHVYWYRQLPEEGLKFMVYLQKENIIDESGMPKERFSAEFPKEGPSILRIQQVVRGDSAAYFCASSLATGQLNTEAFFGQGTRLTVV.

This clone showed up just a few times. V gene TRBV7-2 combines with J gene TRBJ2-1, with 8 bases lining up with TRBD2. After removal of 5 bases from V and 8 bases from J, the junction contained 11 bases not matched to a gene. The CDR3 covers 15 residues. Germline V gives CDR1 SGHTA, CDR2 FQGNSA. The CDR3 here is CASSPTSGHGHEQFF. The CDR3 DNA follows: TGTGCCAGCAGCCCCACTAGCGGCCATGGGCATGAGCAGTTCTTC.

The rearrangement uses TRBV19 and TRBJ2-4, with D possibly being TRBD1 (6 bases). Deletions cut 1 base from V and 6 bases from J, with 31 bases between. This CDR3 contains 21 residues. Looked up from germline, CDR1 is LNHDA and CDR2 is SQIVND (reference sequence). CDR3 sequence reads: CASSIGQRSGVGGIRPNIQYF. DNA of the CDR3: TGTGCCAGTAGTATAGGCCAAAGGTCAGGGGTGGGCGGCATACGCCCAAACATTCAGTACTTC.

The J gene is TRBJ2-3, the V gene TRBV5-1, with 7 bases that match TRBD2. The germline CDR1 and CDR2 sequences are SGHRS and YFSETQ. Trimming cost V 6 bases and J 1 base; bases outside gene matches: 8. CDR3 length equals 15 residues. CDR3 loop: CASTSRGSGTDTQYF. In nucleotides, the CDR3 is TGCGCCAGCACCAGTCGCGGGAGTGGCACAGATACGCAGTATTTT.

Comment on this clone: One end of the junction is discordant with germline, which a read error may explain. V gene TRBV6-2 or TRBV6-3 combines with J gene TRBJ2-7, with 9 bases aligning to TRBD1. The germline V gene has CDR1 MNHEY and CDR2 SVGEGT. This CDR3 spans 11 amino acids. The CDR3 reads CASSYDRDRVF. The CDR3 region has the DNA TGTGCCAGCAGTTACGACCGGGACAGGGTTTTC.

The chain has TRBV28 and TRBJ2-2; TRBD1 matches 7 bases. The germline CDR1 and CDR2 sequences are MDHEN and SYDVKM. This CDR3 comprises 20 residues. Unmatched junction bases numbered 17, after V lost 2 bases and J lost 2 bases. DNA for the CDR3: TGTGCCAGCAGTTTAACCCCCGGGACAGTTCCTTTCCGAAACACCGGGGAGCTGTTTTTT. Translating it yields CASSLTPGTVPFRNTGELFF.

The sample holds one count of this clone. The rearrangement joins TRBV30 to TRBJ2-1, with D unresolved. Germline-derived CDR1 and CDR2 are GTSNPN and SVGIG (reference sequence). This CDR3 is 12 amino acids long. The V and J ends lost 1 base and 8 bases respectively, with 9 bases between them. The CDR3 here is CAWSGRYDEQFF. In DNA, the CDR3 is TGTGCCTGGAGTGGCAGGTACGATGAGCAGTTCTTC. The entire variable domain, with the rest obtained from reference TRBV30 and TRBJ2-1, is as follows: SQTIHQWPATLVQPVGSPLSLECTVEGTSNPNLYWYRQAAGRGLQLLFYSVGIGQISSEVPQNLSASRPQDRQFILSSKKLLLSDSGFYLCAWSGRYDEQFFGPGTRLTVL.

The CDR3 region has the DNA TGCGCCAGCAGCCGCGGACTAGCGGGAGGAGAGACCCAGTACTTC. Translation gives CASSRGLAGGETQYF. The chain carries TRBV4-1 and TRBJ2-5; 14 positions agree with TRBD2. The CDR3 runs 15 residues. Germline CDR1 MGHRA, CDR2 YSYEKL. Trimming cost V 4 bases and J 4 bases; bases outside gene matches: 2.